The 19 T cell receptor beta chains reported below all come from one sample, sequenced in a study of vaccination and CD4 T cells after COVID-19. Treatment of the sample: roughly ten-day PBMC culture with coronavirus spike peptide pools or control peptides (ViraFEST assay). One should note that the unexposed donor's CD4+ T cells were collected before the COVID-19 pandemic (2011-2018). No antigens are known for them. Researchers used the Oncomine TCR Beta short-read assay to sequence DNA from cultured CD4+ T cells. Via MiXCR, TCRdb re-called the PCR reads, giving one row per CDR3 protein. The sample has some 7,000 distinct CDR3 sequences, around 40% seen once; the top ten hold around 35%. Sequenced material: CD4+ T cells from blood, cultured in vitro. The receptors shown here come from a human donor in good health.

Notes on this clonotype: A much larger clonotype is one base distant, so this may be a read error. This rearrangement joins TRBV27 to TRBJ1-1; perhaps TRBD1 as D (5 bases). The CDR3 is made up of 15 amino acids. Germline CDR1 MNHEY, CDR2 SMNVEV (reference sequence). V lost 10 bases and J 1 base, leaving 19 bases between the germline ends. The DNA for the CDR3 is TGTGCCAACAATAGTCTAGGGGCAGCGAACACTGAAGCTTTCTTT. Its translation: CANNSLGAANTEAFF.

This clonotype occurred a few times. The chain links TRBV20-1 to TRBJ2-2; D is ambiguous. Germline CDR1 is DFQATT and CDR2 is SNEGSKA (reference sequence). CDR3 size: 15 residues. V lost 0 bases and J lost 1, with 9 bases in between. Here the CDR3 reads CSARDPGLNTGELFF. CDR3 coding DNA: TGCAGTGCTAGAGATCCTGGGCTGAACACCGGGGAGCTGTTTTTT.

The chain is built from TRBV25-1 and TRBJ2-7; D remains unclear. This CDR3 region has 13 residues. Trimming left V 4 bases short and J 8 bases short, with 15 bases between. CDR1 and CDR2 (germline): MGHDK, SYGVNS. The CDR3 DNA is TGTGCCAGCAGTGTAGGGAACAGCTGGAAGCAGTACTTC. Protein sequence: CASSVGNSWKQYF.

The chain employs TRBV29-1 and TRBJ2-4, with D tentatively TRBD1 (5 bases). Germline CDR1 and CDR2: SQVTM and ANQGSEA. Trimming removed 3 bases at V and 0 bases at J, with 6 bases between. The CDR3 covers 13 residues. The CDR3 here is CSVEGLAKNIQYF. DNA of the CDR3: TGCAGCGTTGAGGGGCTAGCCAAAAACATTCAGTACTTC.

V is TRBV6-5 and J is TRBJ2-1, with D hard to call. Germline V gives CDR1 MNHEY, CDR2 SVGAGI. This CDR3 has 14 residues. V was cut by 0 bases and J by 5 bases, with 8 bases left in between. The CDR3 coding sequence is TGTGCCAGCAGTTACTCGGGTTTCGACAATGAGCAGTTCTTC. Encoded protein: CASSYSGFDNEQFF.

This sequence joins TRBV30 and TRBJ1-1; 9 bases agree with TRBD1. The CDR3 contains 14 residues. The germline V gene has CDR1 GTSNPN and CDR2 SVGIG (reference sequence). Trimming at V came to 2 bases and at J to 6 bases, leaving 7 bases not matched to a gene. The CDR3 DNA reads as TGTGCCTGGAGTCCGACAGGGGGGAAGTCTGAAGCTTTCTTT. Its protein is CAWSPTGGKSEAFF.

This clonotype occurred a few times. The chain joins TRBV20-1 to TRBJ1-5; D not certain. Germline values: CDR1 DFQATT, CDR2 SNEGSKA (reference sequence). Trimming shortened V by 1 base and J by 6 bases, and 10 bases separated the two germline ends. This CDR3 spans 13 amino acids. DNA of the CDR3: TGCAGTGCTAGAGCCGGTGAAGGTCAGCCCCAGCATTTT. This encodes CSARAGEGQPQHF.

Only a few counts were recorded for this clonotype. The chain links TRBV7-9 to TRBJ1-3; D is perhaps TRBD1 (6 bases). The CDR3 is made up of 14 amino acids. The V end was cut by 5 bases, the J end by 4 bases, with 12 bases between. Germline CDR1 reads SEHNR; CDR2 reads FQNEAQ (reference sequence). The CDR3 loop is CASSTGTSGNTIYF. The CDR3 region has the DNA TGTGCCAGCAGCACCGGGACATCAGGAAACACCATATATTTT. The variable domain in full, with the rest retrieved from reference TRBV7-9 and TRBJ1-3, is DTGVSQNPRHKITKRGQNVTFRCDPISEHNRLYWYRQTLGQGPEFLTYFQNEAQLEKSRLLSDRFSAERPKGSFSTLEIQRTEQGDSAMYLCASSTGTSGNTIYFGEGSWLTVV.

Concerning this clonotype: Compared with germline, one end of the junction differs, possibly owing to a read error. This chain links TRBV2 with TRBJ1-6; 12 bases map to TRBD1. Per the germline V gene, CDR1 is SNHLY and CDR2 is FYNNEI. This CDR3 comprises 16 residues. CDR3 amino acids: CASREGTGGRNSPLHF. CDR3 DNA: TGTGCCAGCAGGGAAGGGACAGGGGGCCGGAATTCACCCCTCCACTTT.

The sample holds a few counts of this clonotype. The chain recombines TRBV7-9 with TRBJ1-5; weak D call: TRBD1 (6 bases). This CDR3 contains 12 residues. The germline V gene has CDR1 SEHNR and CDR2 FQNEAQ (reference sequence). Trimming removed 4 bases from V and 11 bases from J, with 12 bases in between. The CDR3 DNA reads TGTGCCAGCAGCTACAACAGGGAAGCCCAGCATTTT. This gives the protein CASSYNREAQHF.

The chain combines TRBV29-1 with TRBJ1-2; 7 bases fit TRBD1. Trimming took 6 bases from V and 6 from J; bases not matched to a gene: 10. The germline CDR1 and CDR2 sequences are SQVTM and ANQGSEA. This CDR3 is 13 amino acids long. CDR3 nucleotide sequence: TGCAGCGTGTCTCAGGGGGGTGGGCATGGCTACACCTTC. Residues: CSVSQGGGHGYTF.

This clonotype appeared once. This chain uses TRBV18 with TRBJ2-5; maybe TRBD1 (5 bases). V was cut by 5 bases and J by 5 bases, with 12 bases left in between. Per germline, CDR1 KGHSH and CDR2 LQKENI. CDR3 size: 13 residues. The chain's CDR3 is CASSGQTPETQYF. Here the CDR3 DNA reads TGTGCCAGCTCAGGACAAACCCCTGAGACCCAGTACTTC.

This chain links TRBV14 with TRBJ2-5; 7 positions match TRBD2. The CDR3 is 16 amino acids. With 4 bases clipped from V and 5 bases from J, the junction kept 13 bases outside the gene matches. Germline V lookup: CDR1 SGHDN, CDR2 FVKESK. The DNA for the CDR3 is TGTGCCAGCAGCCTGCTGGGAGGGTCGTGGCGCGAGACCCAGTACTTC. Translated, it gives CASSLLGGSWRETQYF.

The rearrangement joins TRBV2 to TRBJ1-2; tentative D call: TRBD1 (5 bases). The V end was cut by 6 bases, the J end by 8 bases, with 22 bases between. Germline V gives CDR1 SNHLY, CDR2 FYNNEI. The CDR3 has 15 amino acids. In nucleotides, the CDR3 is TGTGCCAGCAGAGAAAGGAGGGGCGGGTTGGGCGGCTACACCTTC. This codes for CASRERRGGLGGYTF.

The chain is built from TRBV5-1 and TRBJ1-5; possibly TRBD1 for D (5 bases). The CDR3 is made up of 15 amino acids. The germline V and J ends were trimmed by 0 bases and 2 bases, with 9 bases remaining between them. The germline gives CDR1 SGHRS, CDR2 YFSETQ. The CDR3 DNA sequence: TGCGCCAGCAGCTTGGAGGGGTCAGGCAATCAGCCCCAGCATTTT. Translating it yields CASSLEGSGNQPQHF.

A single count supports this clonotype. V and J are TRBV5-1 and TRBJ1-1, with D tentatively TRBD1 (5 bases). The CDR3 spans 14 residues. The V end lost 3 bases, the J end lost 0 bases, and 9 bases lay between the germline ends. CDR1 and CDR2 (germline): SGHRS, YFSETQ. CDR3 protein: CASSSDSLNTEAFF. CDR3 bases: TGCGCCAGCAGCTCTGACAGCCTGAACACTGAAGCTTTCTTT.

The chain couples TRBV7-2 to TRBJ1-5; maybe TRBD1 (6 bases). CDR3 length: 15 amino acids. V was trimmed by 5 bases and J by 5 bases, leaving 16 bases between them. In germline, CDR1 is SGHTA, CDR2 FQGNSA. In nucleotides, the CDR3 is TGTGCCAGCAGCCCAGGGGCTGATTTGTATCAGCCCCAGCATTTT. It codes for CASSPGADLYQPQHF.

On this clonotype itself: A much more abundant neighbour one base away suggests this may be a read error. CDR3 region: CASSFFDRNTGAFF. The CDR3 nucleotides are TGTGCCAGCAGTTTCTTCGACAGGAATACTGGAGCTTTCTTT. This sequence joins TRBV27 and TRBJ1-1; D is possibly TRBD1 (6 bases). Germline assignment: CDR1 MNHEY and CDR2 SMNVEV (reference sequence). The CDR3 totals 14 residues.

This clonotype was found once. The chain carries TRBV25-1 and TRBJ1-2; 8 bases align to TRBD1. Trimming took 0 bases from V and 8 from J; bases not matched to a gene: 2. This CDR3 comprises 13 residues. Germline-derived CDR1 and CDR2 are MGHDK and SYGVNS. DNA for the CDR3: TGTGCCAGCAGTGAATATACAGGGGGGGGCTACACCTTC. Translation gives CASSEYTGGGYTF.